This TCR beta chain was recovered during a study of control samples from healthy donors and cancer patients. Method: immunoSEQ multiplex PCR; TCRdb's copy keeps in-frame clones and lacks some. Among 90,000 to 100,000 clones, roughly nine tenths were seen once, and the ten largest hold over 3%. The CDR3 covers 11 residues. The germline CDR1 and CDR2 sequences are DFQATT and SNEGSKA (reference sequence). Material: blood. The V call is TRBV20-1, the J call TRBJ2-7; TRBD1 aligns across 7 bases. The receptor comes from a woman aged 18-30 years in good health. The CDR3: CSGTDSYEQYF. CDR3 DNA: TGCAGCGGGACAGACTCCTACGAGCAGTACTTC.